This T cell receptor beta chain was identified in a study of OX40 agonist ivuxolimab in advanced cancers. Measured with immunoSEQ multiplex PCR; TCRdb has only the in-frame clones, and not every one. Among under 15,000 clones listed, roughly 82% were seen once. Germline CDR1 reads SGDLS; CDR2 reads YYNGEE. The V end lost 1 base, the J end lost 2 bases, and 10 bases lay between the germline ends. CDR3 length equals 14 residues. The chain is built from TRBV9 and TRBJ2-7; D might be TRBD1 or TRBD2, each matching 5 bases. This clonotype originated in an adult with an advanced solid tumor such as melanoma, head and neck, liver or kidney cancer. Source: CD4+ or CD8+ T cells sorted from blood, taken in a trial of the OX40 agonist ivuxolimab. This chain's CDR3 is CASSVSEGTYEQYF. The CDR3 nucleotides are TGTGCCAGCAGCGTATCTGAGGGGACCTACGAGCAGTACTTC.